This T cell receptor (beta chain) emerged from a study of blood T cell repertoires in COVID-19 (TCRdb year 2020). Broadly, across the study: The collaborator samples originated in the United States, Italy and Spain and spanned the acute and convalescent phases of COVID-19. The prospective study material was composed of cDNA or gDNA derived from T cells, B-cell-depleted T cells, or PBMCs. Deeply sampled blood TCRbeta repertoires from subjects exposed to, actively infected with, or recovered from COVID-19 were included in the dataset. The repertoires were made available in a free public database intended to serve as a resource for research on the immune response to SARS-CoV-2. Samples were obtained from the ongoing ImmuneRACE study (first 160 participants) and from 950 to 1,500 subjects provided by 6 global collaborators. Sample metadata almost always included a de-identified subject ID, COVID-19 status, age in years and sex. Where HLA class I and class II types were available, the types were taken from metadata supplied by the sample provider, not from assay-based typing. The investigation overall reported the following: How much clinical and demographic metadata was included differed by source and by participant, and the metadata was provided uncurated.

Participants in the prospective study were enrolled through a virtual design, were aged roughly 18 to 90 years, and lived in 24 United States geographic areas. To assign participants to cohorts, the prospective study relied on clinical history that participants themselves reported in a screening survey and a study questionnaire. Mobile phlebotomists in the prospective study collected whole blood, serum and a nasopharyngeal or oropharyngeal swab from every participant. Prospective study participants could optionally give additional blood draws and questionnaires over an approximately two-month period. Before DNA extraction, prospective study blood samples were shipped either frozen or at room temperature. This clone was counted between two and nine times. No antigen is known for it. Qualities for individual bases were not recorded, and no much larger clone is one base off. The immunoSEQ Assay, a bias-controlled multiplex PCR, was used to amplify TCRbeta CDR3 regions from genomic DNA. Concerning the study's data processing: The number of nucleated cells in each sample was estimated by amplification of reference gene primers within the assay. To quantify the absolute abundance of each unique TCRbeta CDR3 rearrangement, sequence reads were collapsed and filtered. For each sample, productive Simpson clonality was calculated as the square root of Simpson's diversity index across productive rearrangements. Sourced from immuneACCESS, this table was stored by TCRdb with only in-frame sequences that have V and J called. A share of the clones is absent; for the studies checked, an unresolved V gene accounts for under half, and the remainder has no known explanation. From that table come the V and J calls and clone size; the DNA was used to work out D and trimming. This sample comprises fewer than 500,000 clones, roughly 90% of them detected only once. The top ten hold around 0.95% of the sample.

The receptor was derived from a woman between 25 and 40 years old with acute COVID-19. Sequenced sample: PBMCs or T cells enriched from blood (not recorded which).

DNA sequence: TGTGCCAGCTCACCCGTGGGGCCCTACGAGCAGTACTTC. The resulting protein is CASSPVGPYEQYF. Rearrangement joined TRBV18 to TRBJ2-7; TRBD1 could be the D gene, as 5 bases match. Including cysteine and phenylalanine, the CDR3 has 13 amino acids. The kept DNA is CDR3 alone, 39 bases in frame from the first base. The germline V gene encodes CDR1 KGHSH and CDR2 LQKENI. Between the V and J ends, shortened by 3 bases and 2 bases respectively, the junction contains 8 bases.